Listed here are 12 T cell receptor beta chains from one sample, sequenced in a study of T cells in Graves' hyperthyroidism and ophthalmopathy. The source material, RNA transcripts, was used to amplify TCR beta CDR3 regions. RT-PCR in the first round (using the HTBI primer set) targeted the TCR CDR3. One entry per CDR3 protein, called by TCRdb with MiXCR from the multiplex PCR reads. The table includes roughly 300,000 distinct CDR3 sequences, around 23% detected once. The source material was blood. These receptors all stem from a woman between 45 and 65 years old with Graves' hyperthyroidism.

This clonotype has ten or more counts. The chain links TRBV3-1 to TRBJ1-3; TRBD1 is a possible D gene (6 bases). This CDR3 has 16 residues. Between the trimmed V and J ends, which lost 1 base and 0 bases, there was a span of 10 bases. The V gene's germline CDR1 is LGHDT and CDR2 YNNKEL (reference sequence). The CDR3 nucleotides are TGTGCCAGCAGCCAAGCCGGACAGAGCTCTGGAAACACCATATATTTT. Protein: CASSQAGQSSGNTIYF.

This clonotype was counted only a few times. This chain links TRBV7-6 with TRBJ2-3; possible D gene TRBD2, 6 bases. Trimming took 6 bases from V and 3 from J, leaving 13 bases between them. The CDR3 is made up of 14 amino acids. In germline, CDR1 is SGHVS, CDR2 FNYEAQ. The CDR3 bases are TGTGCCAGCAGACGCCGGGGGAGAACAGATACGCAGTATTTT. This sequence encodes CASRRRGRTDTQYF. Supplemented by reference TRBV7-6 and TRBJ2-3, the full variable domain reads GAGVSQSPRYKVTKRGQDVALRCDPISGHVSLYWYRQALGQGPEFLTYFNYEAQQDKSGLPNDRFSAERPEGSISTLTIQRTEQRDSAMYRCASRRRGRTDTQYFGPGTRLTVL.

The table lists this clonotype with many counts. This rearrangement joins TRBV5-1 to TRBJ2-7, with a weak D call TRBD1 (5 bases). Germline loops: CDR1 SGHRS, CDR2 YFSETQ. The CDR3 sequence is 16 residues long. V lost 3 bases to trimming and J lost 3 bases, with 19 bases between them. CDR3 DNA sequence: TGCGCCAGCAGCTCGACGACCTTAGGGGTGGGCTACGAGCAGTACTTC. Translated: CASSSTTLGVGYEQYF. The full variable domain, rest sourced from reference TRBV5-1 and TRBJ2-7, is KAGVTQTPRYLIKTRGQQVTLSCSPISGHRSVSWYQQTPGQGLQFLFEYFSETQRNKGNFPGRFSGRQFSNSRSEMNVSTLELGDSALYLCASSSTTLGVGYEQYFGPGTRLTVT.

This clonotype was found a few times. The chain uses TRBV7-9 and TRBJ1-1, with D possibly matching TRBD1 (5 bases). This CDR3 region has 15 residues. Per germline, CDR1 SEHNR and CDR2 FQNEAQ (reference sequence). Trimming took 5 bases from V and 0 from J, leaving 13 bases between them. CDR3 loop: CASSPGRRLNTEAFF. In nucleotides, the CDR3 is TGTGCCAGCAGCCCAGGGCGACGGTTGAACACTGAAGCTTTCTTT.

V gene TRBV28 combines with J gene TRBJ2-1; D ambiguous. The CDR3 is 12 amino acids. Germline V gene sequence: CDR1 MDHEN, CDR2 SYDVKM. Trimming removed 3 bases from V and 9 bases from J, with 9 bases in between. DNA of the CDR3: TGTGCCAGCAGTTTGAGGTCGACTGAGCAGTTCTTC. It encodes CASSLRSTEQFF.

The rearrangement links TRBV13 to TRBJ2-1, with TRBD2 identical over 10 bases. After removal of 1 base from V and 14 bases from J, the junction contained 5 bases not matched to a gene. This CDR3 is 13 amino acids long. In germline, CDR1 is PRHDT, CDR2 FYEKMQ (reference sequence). The chain's CDR3 is CASSLERGGSEFF. The CDR3 nucleotides read TGTGCCAGCAGCTTAGAGCGGGGGGGCTCGGAGTTCTTC.

The gene calls are TRBV4-2 and TRBJ2-2; D possibly corresponds to TRBD2 (6 bases). The length of the CDR3 is 16 residues. The V end lost 0 bases, the J end lost 5 bases, and 13 bases lay between the germline ends. Germline-derived CDR1 and CDR2 are LGHNA and YNFKEQ. Here the CDR3 DNA reads TGTGCCAGCAGCCAAGACGTGGGCGGAGGGACCGGGGAGCTGTTTTTT. Translation: CASSQDVGGGTGELFF.

There are many counts of this clonotype. The V and J genes are TRBV29-1 and TRBJ2-1; 7 nucleotides align to TRBD2. The CDR3 totals 15 residues. CDR1 is SQVTM and CDR2 is ANQGSEA in the germline V gene. With V trimmed by 7 bases and J by 2 bases, 11 bases remained unmatched. CDR3 sequence (DNA): TGCAGCGCCCTTTGGCGGGAGATAGCCTACAATGAGCAGTTCTTC. As protein: CSALWREIAYNEQFF.

This chain connects TRBV16 to TRBJ1-5; D is uncertain. The germline V and J ends were trimmed by 2 bases and 0 bases, with 17 bases remaining between them. The CDR3 runs to 18 residues. The germline CDR1 and CDR2 sequences are KGHSY and FQNENV. CDR3 sequence: CASSQIGPQNPSNQPQHF. The CDR3 DNA reads as TGTGCCAGCAGCCAAATCGGTCCACAAAACCCTAGCAATCAGCCCCAGCATTTT.

This clonotype was recorded a few times. The genes are TRBV6-2 or TRBV6-3 and TRBJ2-7; 12 nucleotides line up with TRBD2. The trim removed 5 bases at V and 7 bases at J, leaving 6 bases unmatched. Germline V gene lookup returns CDR1 MNHEY and CDR2 SVGEGT. CDR3 size: 14 residues. The DNA for the CDR3 is TGTGCCAGCAGTACGACTAGCGGGGGACGGGAGCAGTACTTC. Encoded protein: CASSTTSGGREQYF.

This clonotype was seen a handful of times. The chain uses TRBV9 and TRBJ2-5; 8 positions match TRBD2. Trimming removed 0 bases from V and 2 bases from J; junction bases left unmatched: 6. In germline, CDR1 is SGDLS, CDR2 YYNGEE. The CDR3 is 16 residues long. The CDR3 is CASSVGGLAVQETQYF. The CDR3 nucleotides read TGTGCCAGCAGCGTAGGTGGACTAGCTGTTCAAGAGACCCAGTACTTC.

This clonotype was counted many times. This sequence joins TRBV2 and TRBJ1-1; D unresolved. Germline CDR1 reads SNHLY; CDR2 reads FYNNEI. The CDR3 length is 13 residues. V was clipped by 2 bases and J by 6 bases, with 10 bases between them. The CDR3 sequence is CASSEWAEPEAFF. CDR3 in DNA: TGTGCCAGCAGTGAATGGGCAGAACCTGAAGCTTTCTTT.